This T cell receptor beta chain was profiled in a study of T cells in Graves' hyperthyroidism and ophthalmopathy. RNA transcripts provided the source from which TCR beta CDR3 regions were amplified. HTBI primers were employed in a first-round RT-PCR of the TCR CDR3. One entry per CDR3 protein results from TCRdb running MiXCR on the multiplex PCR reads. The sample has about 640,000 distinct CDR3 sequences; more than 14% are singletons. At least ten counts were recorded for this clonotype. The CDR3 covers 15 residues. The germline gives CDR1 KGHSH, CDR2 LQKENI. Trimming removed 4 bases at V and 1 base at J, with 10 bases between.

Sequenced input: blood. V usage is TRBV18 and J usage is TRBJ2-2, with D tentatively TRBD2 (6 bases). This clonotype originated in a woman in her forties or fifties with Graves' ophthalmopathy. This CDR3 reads CASSLASVNTGELFF. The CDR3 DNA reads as TGTGCCAGCTCACTGGCTAGCGTGAACACCGGGGAGCTGTTTTTT. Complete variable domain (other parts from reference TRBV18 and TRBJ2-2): NAGVMQNPRHLVRRRGQEARLRCSPMKGHSHVYWYRQLPEEGLKFMVYLQKENIIDESGMPKERFSAEFPKEGPSILRIQQVVRGDSAAYFCASSLASVNTGELFFGEGSRLTVL.